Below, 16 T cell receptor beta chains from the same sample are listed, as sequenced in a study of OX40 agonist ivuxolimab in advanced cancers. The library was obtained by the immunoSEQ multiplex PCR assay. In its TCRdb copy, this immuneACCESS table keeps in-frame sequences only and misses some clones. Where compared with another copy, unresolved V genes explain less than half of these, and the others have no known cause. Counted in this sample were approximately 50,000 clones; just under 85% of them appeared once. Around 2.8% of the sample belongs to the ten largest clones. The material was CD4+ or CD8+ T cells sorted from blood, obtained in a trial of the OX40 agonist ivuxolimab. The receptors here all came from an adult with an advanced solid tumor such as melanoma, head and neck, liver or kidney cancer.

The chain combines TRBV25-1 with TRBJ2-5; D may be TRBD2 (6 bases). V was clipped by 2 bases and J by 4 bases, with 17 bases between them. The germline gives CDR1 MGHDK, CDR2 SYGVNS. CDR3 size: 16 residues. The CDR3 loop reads CASSEKRGSGGETQYF. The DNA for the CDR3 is TGTGCCAGCAGTGAAAAAAGGGGTAGCGGTGGAGAGACCCAGTACTTC.

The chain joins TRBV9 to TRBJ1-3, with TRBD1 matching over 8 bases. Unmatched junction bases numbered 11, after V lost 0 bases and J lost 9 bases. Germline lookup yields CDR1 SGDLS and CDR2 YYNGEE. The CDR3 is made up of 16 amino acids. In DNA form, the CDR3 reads TGTGCCAGCAGCGTAGATCTCCCAGGGGGCTTAGGCACCATATATTTT. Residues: CASSVDLPGGLGTIYF.

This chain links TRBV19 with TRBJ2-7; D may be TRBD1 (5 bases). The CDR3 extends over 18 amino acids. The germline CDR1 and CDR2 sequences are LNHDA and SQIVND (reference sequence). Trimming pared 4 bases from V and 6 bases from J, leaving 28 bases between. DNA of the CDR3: TGTGCCAGTAGTAGGGGTGTGGGTGGGGCGGAGTGGGGCCTCGAGCAGTACTTC. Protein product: CASSRGVGGAEWGLEQYF.

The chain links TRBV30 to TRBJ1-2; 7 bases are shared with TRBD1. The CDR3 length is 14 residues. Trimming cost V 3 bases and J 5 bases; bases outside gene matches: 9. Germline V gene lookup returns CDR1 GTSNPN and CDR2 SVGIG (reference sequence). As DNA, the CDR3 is TGTGCCTGGAGGCACAGGGGTCCTCGGTATGGCTACACCTTC. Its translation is CAWRHRGPRYGYTF.

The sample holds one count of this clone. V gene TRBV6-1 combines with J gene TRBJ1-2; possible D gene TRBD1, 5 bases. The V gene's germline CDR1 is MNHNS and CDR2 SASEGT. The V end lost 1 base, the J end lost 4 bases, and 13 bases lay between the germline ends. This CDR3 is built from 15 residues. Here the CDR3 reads CASSEVVGPSYGYTF. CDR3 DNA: TGTGCCAGCAGTGAAGTAGTGGGGCCCAGCTATGGCTACACCTTC.

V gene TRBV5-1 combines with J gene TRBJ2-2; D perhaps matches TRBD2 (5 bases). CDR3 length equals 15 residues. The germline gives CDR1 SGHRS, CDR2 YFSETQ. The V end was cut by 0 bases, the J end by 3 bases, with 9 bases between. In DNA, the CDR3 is TGCGCCAGCAGCTTGGGACTAAGAGACACCGGGGAGCTGTTTTTT. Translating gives CASSLGLRDTGELFF.

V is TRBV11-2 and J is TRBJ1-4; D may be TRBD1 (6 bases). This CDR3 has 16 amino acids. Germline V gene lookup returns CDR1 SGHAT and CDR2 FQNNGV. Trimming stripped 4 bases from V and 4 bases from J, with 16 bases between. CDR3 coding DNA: TGTGCCAGCAGCTATTACGACAGGAGCAATAATGAAAAACTGTTTTTT. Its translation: CASSYYDRSNNEKLFF. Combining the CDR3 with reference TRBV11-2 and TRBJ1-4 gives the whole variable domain EAGVAQSPRYKIIEKRQSVAFWCNPISGHATLYWYQQILGQGPKLLIQFQNNGVVDDSQLPKDRFSAERLKGVDSTLKIQPAKLEDSAVYLCASSYYDRSNNEKLFFGSGTQLSVL.

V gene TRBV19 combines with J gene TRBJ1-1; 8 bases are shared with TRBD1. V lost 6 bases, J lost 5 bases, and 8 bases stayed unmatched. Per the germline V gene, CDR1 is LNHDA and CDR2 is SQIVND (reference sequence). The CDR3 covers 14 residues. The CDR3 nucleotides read TGTGCCAGTAGATATACAGGGGGGGGAACTGAAGCTTTCTTT. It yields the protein CASRYTGGGTEAFF.

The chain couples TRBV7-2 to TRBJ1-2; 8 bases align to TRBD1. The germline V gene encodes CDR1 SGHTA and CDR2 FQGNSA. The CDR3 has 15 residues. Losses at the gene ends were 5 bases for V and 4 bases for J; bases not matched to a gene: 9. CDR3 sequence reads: CASSPLTGTGYGYTF. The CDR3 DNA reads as TGTGCCAGCAGCCCATTGACAGGGACAGGCTATGGCTACACCTTC.

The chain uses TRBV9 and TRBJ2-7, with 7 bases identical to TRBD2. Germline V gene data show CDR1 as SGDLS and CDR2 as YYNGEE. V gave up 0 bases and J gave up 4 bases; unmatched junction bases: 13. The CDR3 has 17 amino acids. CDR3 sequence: CASSVEPGGRGVYEQYF. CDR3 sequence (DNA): TGTGCCAGCAGCGTAGAGCCGGGGGGACGTGGGGTTTACGAGCAGTACTTC.

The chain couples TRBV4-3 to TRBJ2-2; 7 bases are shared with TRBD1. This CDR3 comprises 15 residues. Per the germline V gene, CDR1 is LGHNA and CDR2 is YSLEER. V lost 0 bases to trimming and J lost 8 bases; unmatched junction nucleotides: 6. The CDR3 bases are TGCGCCAGCAGCCAAGAGAACAGGGGCAGAGGGGAGCTGTTTTTT. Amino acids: CASSQENRGRGELFF.

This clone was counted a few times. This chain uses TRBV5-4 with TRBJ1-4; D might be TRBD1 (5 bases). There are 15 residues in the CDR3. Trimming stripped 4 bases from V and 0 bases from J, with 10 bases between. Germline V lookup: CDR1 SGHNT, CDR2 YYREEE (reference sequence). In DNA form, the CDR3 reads TGTGCCAGCAGCCGGGACCCAGCAACTAATGAAAAACTGTTTTTT. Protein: CASSRDPATNEKLFF.

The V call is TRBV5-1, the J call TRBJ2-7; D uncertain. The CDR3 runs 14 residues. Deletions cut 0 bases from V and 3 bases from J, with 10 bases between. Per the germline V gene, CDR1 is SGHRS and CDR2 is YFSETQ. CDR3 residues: CASSLAQADYEQYF. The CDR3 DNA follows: TGCGCCAGCAGCTTGGCCCAGGCGGACTACGAGCAGTACTTC.

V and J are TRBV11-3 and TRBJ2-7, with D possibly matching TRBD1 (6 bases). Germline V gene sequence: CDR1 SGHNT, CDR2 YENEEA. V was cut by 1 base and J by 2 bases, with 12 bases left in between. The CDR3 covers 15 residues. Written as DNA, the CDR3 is TGTGCCAGCAGCTTAGGGGTAGGGGGAACCTACGAGCAGTACTTC. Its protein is CASSLGVGGTYEQYF.

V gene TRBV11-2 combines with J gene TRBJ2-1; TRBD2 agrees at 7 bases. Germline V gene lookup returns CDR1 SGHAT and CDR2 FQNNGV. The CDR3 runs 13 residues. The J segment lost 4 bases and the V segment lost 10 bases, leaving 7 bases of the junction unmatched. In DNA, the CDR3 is TGTGCCACCAAGGGGCGGGGGTACAATGAGCAGTTCTTC. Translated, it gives CATKGRGYNEQFF.

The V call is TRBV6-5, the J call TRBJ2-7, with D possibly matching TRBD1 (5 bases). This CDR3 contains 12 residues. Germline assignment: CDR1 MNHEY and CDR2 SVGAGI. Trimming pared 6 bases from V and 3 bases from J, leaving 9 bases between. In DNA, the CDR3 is TGTGCCAGCAGAAGGACACTCTACGAGCAGTACTTC. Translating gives CASRRTLYEQYF.